These T cell receptor beta chains were read from a single sample in a study of blood T cell repertoires in COVID-19. TCRdb's copy holds only in-frame clones and misses some; the assay was immunoSEQ multiplex PCR. The sample holds hundreds of thousands of clones, roughly nine tenths seen once. Sequenced: PBMCs or T cells enriched from blood (not recorded which). These TCRs come from a man younger than 35 who had recovered from COVID-19. Each CDR3 is given with its conserved first and last residue.

TRBV5-4	TRBJ2-1	CASSAPTSGDYNEQFF
TRBV3-1/TRBV3-2	TRBJ2-2	CASSRGIGVYGELFF
TRBV5-1	TRBJ2-3	CASSLGLPTDTQYF
TRBV28	TRBJ1-5	CASSLTTGNQPQHF
TRBV7-2	TRBJ1-5	CASSADRGGQPQHF
TRBV5-6	TRBJ2-7	CASSLGAGTSGSEQYF
TRBV13	TRBJ1-4	CASSFSRAGPLNEKLFF
TRBV6-5	TRBJ1-4	CASSYGGQSNEKLFF
TRBV18	TRBJ1-1	CASSRNSPAQDTEAFF
TRBV19	TRBJ1-5	CASSLNGQGLGPQHF
TRBV30	TRBJ1-5	CAWSVPGQGRGQPQHF
TRBV2	TRBJ1-2	CASREGQYYGYTF
TRBV7-2	TRBJ2-2	CASSRLAPNTGELFF
TRBV7-9	TRBJ2-1	CASGSTAYNEQFF
TRBV19	TRBJ1-5	CASSIGGGAGQPQHF
TRBV29-1	TRBJ1-1	CSASGLYVTEAFF
TRBV2	TRBJ2-5	CASREGTSGSYEDF
TRBV27	TRBJ2-7	CASSLGLAGAFYEQYF
TRBV2	TRBJ1-1	CASSSGLRAFLDLEAFF
TRBV19	TRBJ2-4	CASNRWRAIKNIQYF
TRBV5-1	TRBJ1-1	CASKLTGRNTEAFF
TRBV7-3	TRBJ2-3	CASSSLGGTDTQYF
TRBV18	TRBJ2-7	CASSPRDPIYEQYF
TRBV12-3/TRBV12-4	TRBJ1-2	CASSLADRGGYTF
TRBV18	TRBJ1-2	CASSPRFGQGEDGYTF
TRBV6-6	TRBJ1-2	CASSYSGQDYYGYTF
TRBV11-2	TRBJ1-2	CASSLSAPRGGYTF
TRBV14	TRBJ2-1	CASSQGLAVYNEQFF
TRBV19	TRBJ1-6	CASSIHRDSPLHF
TRBV6-5	TRBJ1-1	CASKPGQGNTEAFF
TRBV28	TRBJ1-5	CASRVREGGVGNQPQHF
TRBV5-4	TRBJ2-7	CASSWGLASEQYF
TRBV6-5	TRBJ1-5	CAITGPGGGNQPQHF
TRBV24-1	TRBJ2-1	CATSDNTNRGEQFF
TRBV5-1	TRBJ2-1	CASSTVAGGLNEQFF
TRBV9	TRBJ2-1	CASSVELAQYNEQFF
TRBV24-1	TRBJ2-3	CATSDHTDTQYF
TRBV11-3	TRBJ2-1	CASSLRTSGYNEQFF